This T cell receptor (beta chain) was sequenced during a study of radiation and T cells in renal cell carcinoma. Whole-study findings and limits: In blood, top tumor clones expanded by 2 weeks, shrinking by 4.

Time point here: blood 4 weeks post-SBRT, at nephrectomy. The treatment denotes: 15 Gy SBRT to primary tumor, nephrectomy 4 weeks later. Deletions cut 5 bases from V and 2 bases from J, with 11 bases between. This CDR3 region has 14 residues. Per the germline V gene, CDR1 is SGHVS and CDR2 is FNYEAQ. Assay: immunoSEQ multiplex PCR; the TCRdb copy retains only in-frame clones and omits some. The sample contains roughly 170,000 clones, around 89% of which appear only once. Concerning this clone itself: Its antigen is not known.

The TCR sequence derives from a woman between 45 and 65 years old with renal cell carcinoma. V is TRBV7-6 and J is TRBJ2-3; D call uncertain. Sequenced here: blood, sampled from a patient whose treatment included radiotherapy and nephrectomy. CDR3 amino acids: CASSPILNTDTQYF. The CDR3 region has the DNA TGTGCCAGCAGCCCGATCCTAAACACAGATACGCAGTATTTT.